This is a list of T cell receptor beta chains from one sample in a study of Ad26.COV2.S vaccination and SARS-CoV-2 variants. Here immunoSEQ multiplex PCR was the method, and the copy in TCRdb shows in-frame clones only, minus some. The table lists around 400,000 clones, more than 80% of them singletons. This material consisted of peripheral blood, taken in a trial of Ad26.COV2.S vaccine versus placebo. These receptors were obtained from a person aged 18-65 years who received the Ad26.COV2.S COVID-19 vaccine or a placebo. Each CDR3 is given with its conserved first and last residue. A D gene is named only where the DNA matches it firmly. Clone size is shown for a subset of rows, as once, few, many or a class of expanded clone.

clone_size j_call d_call v_call cdr3_aa cdr3_nt
- TRBJ2-5 TRBD1 TRBV29-1 CSAKGQGVGETQYF TGCAGCGCAAAGGGACAGGGGGTTGGGGAGACCCAGTACTTC
- TRBJ2-2 - TRBV6-5 CASSLNTGELFF TGTGCCAGCAGTTTAAACACCGGGGAGCTGTTTTTT
- TRBJ1-3 - TRBV18 CASSNQEVQSGNTIYF TGTGCCAGCTCAAACCAAGAGGTCCAGTCTGGAAACACCATATATTTT
- TRBJ2-5 - TRBV19 CASSKAIQETQYF TGTGCCAGTAGTAAGGCGATACAAGAGACCCAGTACTTC
- TRBJ2-7 - TRBV28 CASSFQGSGWYEQYF TGTGCCAGCAGTTTTCAGGGATCGGGGTGGTACGAGCAGTACTTC
- TRBJ2-2 TRBD2 TRBV7-9 CASSYAGGRAPGELFF TGTGCCAGCAGCTACGCTGGCGGGAGGGCCCCCGGGGAGCTGTTTTTT
- TRBJ2-1 TRBD1 TRBV6-5 CASQGAVNEQFF TGTGCCAGCCAGGGGGCAGTGAATGAGCAGTTCTTC
- TRBJ2-3 - TRBV6-2/TRBV6-3 CASSRGGDTQYF TGTGCCAGCAGTCGCGGAGGGGATACGCAGTATTTT
- TRBJ1-2 - TRBV29-1 CSVTGMDYGYTF TGCAGCGTAACAGGGATGGACTATGGCTACACCTTC
- TRBJ1-1 - TRBV18 CASSSDRRGNTEAFF TGTGCCAGCTCATCAGACAGGAGGGGGAACACTGAAGCTTTCTTT
- TRBJ2-6 - TRBV29-1 CSVGISGANVLTF TGCAGCGTTGGGATCTCTGGGGCCAACGTCCTGACTTTC
- TRBJ1-1 - TRBV7-2 CASSIGQNTEAFF TGTGCCAGCAGCATAGGGCAGAACACTGAAGCTTTCTTT
- TRBJ1-2 - TRBV14 CASSPTRSYGYTF TGTGCCAGCAGCCCGACAAGGTCTTATGGCTACACCTTC
- TRBJ1-2 - TRBV20-1 CSASDSGRSYGYTF TGCAGTGCTAGTGACTCCGGCAGGTCCTATGGCTACACCTTC
once TRBJ1-2 - TRBV15 CATSRGDANYGYTF TGTGCCACCAGCAGAGGGGATGCTAACTATGGCTACACCTTC
once TRBJ1-1 - TRBV18 CASSRGQNTEAFF TGTGCCAGCTCAAGGGGACAGAACACTGAAGCTTTCTTT
once TRBJ1-4 TRBD1 TRBV4-3 CASSLDREGEKLFF TGCGCCAGCAGCCTCGACAGGGAGGGGGAAAAACTGTTTTTT
few TRBJ1-1 - TRBV27 CASSPGLMNTEAFF TGTGCCAGCAGTCCGGGGCTAATGAACACTGAAGCTTTCTTT
- TRBJ2-1 TRBD2 TRBV5-1 CASSLSSGSSYNEQFF TGCGCCAGCAGCTTGTCTAGCGGGAGCTCCTACAATGAGCAGTTCTTC
- TRBJ2-1 - TRBV10-3 CAISEAREFWQFF TGTGCCATCAGTGAGGCTCGGGAGTTCTGGCAGTTCTTC
- TRBJ2-1 - TRBV7-9 CASSPTTEIPANEQFF TGTGCCAGCAGCCCAACAACAGAGATTCCCGCCAATGAGCAGTTCTTC
- TRBJ2-7 - TRBV29-1 CSGICPESYEQYF TGCAGCGGGATTTGTCCCGAGTCCTACGAGCAGTACTTC
- TRBJ1-1 - TRBV6-5 CASRPWTALNTEAFF TGTGCCAGCAGACCCTGGACGGCCTTGAACACTGAAGCTTTCTTT
- TRBJ2-2 TRBD1 TRBV19 CASSMGTYRGRAGELFF TGTGCCAGTAGTATGGGAACATACAGGGGGCGCGCCGGGGAGCTGTTTTTT
- TRBJ2-7 - TRBV6-5 CASMGGGAYEQYF TGTGCCAGCATGGGGGGAGGCGCCTACGAGCAGTACTTC
- TRBJ1-1 - TRBV18 CASSPSQGDTEAFF TGTGCCAGCTCACCCTCTCAGGGCGACACTGAAGCTTTCTTT
- TRBJ1-1 - TRBV30 CAWSVTSPRPTEAFF TGTGCCTGGAGTGTAACCAGTCCCCGGCCCACTGAAGCTTTCTTT
- TRBJ2-5 TRBD2 TRBV27 CASSKGLAVQETQYF TGTGCCAGCAGTAAAGGACTAGCGGTCCAAGAGACCCAGTACTTC
- TRBJ2-2 - TRBV15 CATSRSGINTGELFF TGTGCCACCAGCAGATCCGGGATAAACACCGGGGAGCTGTTTTTT